Sequencing of this TCR beta chain was carried out in a study of naive and memory T cell subsets. General study results and limits: Over 90% of naive TCR sequences appeared only once after error correction, unlike memory subsets. A few larger clonotypes appeared in naive repertoires, especially CD8, possibly memory cells re-expressing CD45RA.

Germline assignment: CDR1 SGHTA and CDR2 FQGNSA. The V end was cut by 1 base, the J end by 7 bases, with 14 bases between. This CDR3 is built from 14 residues. This clonotype was seen more than once but under ten times. Its antigen is still unknown. Two oligonucleotides, mixed equimolar, formed the beta constant-region primer covering TRBC1 and TRBC2. The ligated cDNA underwent four PCR rounds using SP2 and nested alpha and beta constant-region primers. MiXCR was run by TCRdb on the UMI-ligation and nested PCR reads, yielding one entry per CDR3 protein. The sample carries over 90,000 distinct CDR3 sequences, roughly 10% recorded once.

This TCR came from a human donor in good health. The chain carries TRBV7-2 and TRBJ2-7; TRBD2 might be the D (6 bases). The sample was naive CD4+ T cells from blood. This CDR3 is CASSLEAGRGEQYF. CDR3 in DNA: TGTGCCAGCAGCTTAGAGGCGGGGAGAGGTGAGCAGTACTTC. The variable domain in full, completed from reference TRBV7-2 and TRBJ2-7, reads GAGVSQSPSNKVTEKGKDVELRCDPISGHTALYWYRQSLGQGLEFLIYFQGNSAPDKSGLPSDRFSAERTGGSVSTLTIQRTQQEDSAVYLCASSLEAGRGEQYFGPGTRLTVT.